The next 31 T cell receptor beta chains were all read from a single sample in a study of T cell repertoires in cytomegalovirus infection. TCRdb fed the reads into MiXCR, producing one record per CDR3 protein. This table has 830,000 or so distinct CDR3 sequences, approximately 32% appearing once. Their antigens remain unidentified. The material sequenced was cultured CD8+ T cells from PBMCs, taken from culture after CMV antigen stimulation. The receptors derive from a human donor in good health (CMV status not recorded). Some clones in this sample may be carry-over from other donors' samples.

The chain couples TRBV5-4 to TRBJ1-1; weak D call: TRBD1 (5 bases). Germline V gene data show CDR1 as SGHNT and CDR2 as YYREEE (reference sequence). The CDR3 consists of 13 residues. The V end lost 6 bases, the J end lost 1 base, and 10 bases lay between the germline ends. The CDR3 protein is CASKGHPNTEAFF. Written as DNA, the CDR3 is TGTGCCAGCAAAGGACACCCGAACACTGAAGCTTTCTTT.

The table lists this clonotype with a few counts. The V call is TRBV27, the J call TRBJ2-7; D possibly corresponds to TRBD2 (7 bases). V was cut by 7 bases and J by 2 bases, with 15 bases left in between. The CDR3 covers 14 residues. Germline V CDR1 and CDR2: MNHEY, SMNVEV (reference sequence). Here the CDR3 DNA reads TGTGCCAGCATGGGGGGGGCAGGTCCCTACGAGCAGTACGTC. Translated: CASMGGAGPYEQYV.

This clonotype was picked up a small number of times. The rearrangement links TRBV10-3 to TRBJ2-6, with unresolved D. Germline V gene sequence: CDR1 ENHRY, CDR2 SYGVKD. Between the trimmed V and J ends, which lost 0 bases and 0 bases, there was a span of 12 bases. The CDR3 covers 18 residues. This chain's CDR3 is CAISESNNDDSGANVLTF. The CDR3 DNA follows: TGTGCCATCAGTGAGTCGAATAACGACGACTCTGGGGCCAACGTCCTGACTTTC.

This chain uses TRBV6-5 with TRBJ2-5, with 8 bases matching TRBD1. Germline assignment: CDR1 MNHEY and CDR2 SVGAGI. The V gene end was trimmed by 4 bases and the J gene end by 3 bases; junction bases not matched to a gene: 4. The CDR3 sequence is 14 residues long. CDR3: CASSSPDREETQYF. The CDR3 bases are TGTGCCAGCAGTTCTCCGGACAGGGAAGAGACCCAGTACTTC.

The chain recombines TRBV6-8 with TRBJ1-1; TRBD1 matches 8 bases. Germline V gives CDR1 MNHGY, CDR2 SAAAGT. The junction had 20 bases not matched to a gene; V was cut back by 0 bases and J by 2 bases. The CDR3 extends over 21 amino acids. The CDR3 DNA is TGTGCCAGCAGTTACTCATCGATTTCCGGACAGGGTACCCTTAATAACACTGAAGCTTTCTTT. It yields the protein CASSYSSISGQGTLNNTEAFF.

The chain combines TRBV4-1 with TRBJ1-2, with 10 positions matching TRBD1. CDR1 is MGHRA and CDR2 is YSYEKL in the germline V gene. Trimming at V came to 2 bases and at J to 3 bases, leaving 3 bases not matched to a gene. The CDR3 sequence is 15 residues long. The CDR3 DNA follows: TGCGCCAGCAGCCAACCGGACAGGGGGGACTATGGCTACACCTTC. It is translated as CASSQPDRGDYGYTF.

This clonotype was recorded a few times. This chain connects TRBV9 to TRBJ2-5; 11 nucleotides match TRBD2. With V trimmed by 3 bases and J by 0 bases, 1 base remained unmatched. Germline CDR1 is SGDLS and CDR2 is YYNGEE. The CDR3 is made up of 15 amino acids. The CDR3: CASSAGLADQETQYF. The DNA of the CDR3 is TGTGCCAGCAGCGCGGGACTAGCGGACCAAGAGACCCAGTACTTC.

This clonotype was counted between two and nine times. This sequence joins TRBV7-9 and TRBJ2-2; unclear D gene. Germline V lookup: CDR1 SEHNR, CDR2 FQNEAQ (reference sequence). The CDR3 length is 16 residues. Trimming took off 5 bases at V and 0 bases at J, with 13 bases between the two ends. The CDR3 loop is CASSLPWTANTGELFF. Written as DNA, the CDR3 is TGTGCCAGCAGCCTCCCCTGGACGGCGAACACCGGGGAGCTGTTTTTT.

In this sample, this clonotype turned up a few times. This rearrangement joins TRBV4-1 to TRBJ2-2; D unresolved. CDR1 MGHRA and CDR2 YSYEKL come from the germline V gene. Trimming took off 3 bases at V and 6 bases at J, with 8 bases between the two ends. CDR3 length: 13 amino acids. The CDR3 sequence is CASSHPGSGELFF. In DNA form, the CDR3 reads TGCGCCAGCAGCCACCCTGGGTCCGGGGAGCTGTTTTTT.

This clonotype was detected only a few times. V usage is TRBV19 and J usage is TRBJ1-5; D remains unclear. Between the trimmed V and J ends, which lost 1 base and 3 bases, there was a span of 10 bases. This CDR3 region has 15 residues. Germline V gene sequence: CDR1 LNHDA, CDR2 SQIVND (reference sequence). CDR3 loop: CASSIVGSNNQPQHF. The CDR3 region has the DNA TGTGCCAGTAGTATAGTGGGCAGTAACAATCAGCCCCAGCATTTT.

The rearrangement joins TRBV19 to TRBJ2-7, with D hard to call. The CDR3 has 11 residues. Trimming pared 8 bases from V and 4 bases from J, leaving 9 bases between. CDR1 is LNHDA and CDR2 is SQIVND in the germline V gene (reference sequence). CDR3 sequence reads: CASSWAYEQYF. The DNA for the CDR3 is TGTGCCAGTTCCTGGGCGTACGAGCAGTACTTC.

The chain combines TRBV15 with TRBJ2-3; D possibly corresponds to TRBD2 (6 bases). The CDR3 consists of 18 residues. V gave up 0 bases and J gave up 0 bases, with 16 bases separating them. The germline V gene encodes CDR1 LNHNV and CDR2 YYDKDF (reference sequence). As DNA, the CDR3 is TGTGCCACCAGCAGAGACCGGCCGCGGGGCTGGAGCACAGATACGCAGTATTTT. It codes for CATSRDRPRGWSTDTQYF.

This clonotype was counted ten times or more. Here the CDR3 reads CASSTTGLGKETQYF. In DNA form, the CDR3 reads TGTGCCAGCAGTACAACAGGGTTGGGGAAAGAGACCCAGTACTTC. The chain recombines TRBV7-2 with TRBJ2-5; tentatively, D is TRBD1 (6 bases). The CDR3 is made up of 15 amino acids. CDR1 and CDR2 (germline): SGHTA, FQGNSA. V shed 6 bases and J shed 3 bases, with 17 bases lying between them.

The rearrangement links TRBV7-9 to TRBJ2-2, with D uncertain. The length of the CDR3 is 14 residues. Trimming removed 6 bases from V and 1 base from J, with 9 bases in between. Germline V lookup: CDR1 SEHNR, CDR2 FQNEAQ (reference sequence). The CDR3 region has the DNA TGTGCCAGCAGTACCCGACAGAACACCGGGGAGCTGTTTTTT. Its translation: CASSTRQNTGELFF.

The rearrangement uses TRBV2 and TRBJ2-5; D call uncertain. Per the germline V gene, CDR1 is SNHLY and CDR2 is FYNNEI. V lost 10 bases to trimming and J lost 5 bases, with 26 bases between them. The length of the CDR3 is 16 residues. As DNA, the CDR3 is TGTGCCACTTCCCCGGCGGAGATCCCCGAGGTGGAGACCCAGTACTTC. Translation gives CATSPAEIPEVETQYF. The full variable domain, rest sourced from reference TRBV2 and TRBJ2-5, is EPEVTQTPSHQVTQMGQEVILRCVPISNHLYFYWYRQILGQKVEFLVSFYNNEISEKSEIFDDQFSVERPDGSNFTLKIRSTKLEDSAMYFCATSPAEIPEVETQYFGPGTRLLVL.

This clonotype was counted a few times. The V and J genes are TRBV5-6 and TRBJ2-4; TRBD1 or TRBD2 may be the D gene (5 bases each). V lost 6 bases and J 0 bases, leaving 16 bases between the germline ends. Germline loops: CDR1 SGHDT, CDR2 YYEEEE. CDR3 size: 16 residues. The CDR3 protein is CASNLGAELAKNIQYF. The DNA for the CDR3 is TGTGCCAGCAACCTCGGGGCAGAGCTAGCCAAAAACATTCAGTACTTC.

V usage is TRBV6-5 and J usage is TRBJ2-7; D is undetermined. From germline, CDR1 is MNHEY and CDR2 SVGAGI. With 4 bases removed from V and 7 bases from J, the gap between germline ends came to 11 bases. The CDR3 consists of 12 residues. The CDR3 DNA follows: TGTGCCAGCAGTTCCCCCGGGCTGGAGCAGTACTTC. As protein: CASSSPGLEQYF.

This clonotype was observed at least ten times. This sequence joins TRBV7-6 and TRBJ2-1; D possibly corresponds to TRBD1 (6 bases). The CDR3 has 15 amino acids. V lost 3 bases to trimming and J lost 3 bases, with 12 bases between them. Looked up from germline, CDR1 is SGHVS and CDR2 is FNYEAQ. CDR3 sequence (DNA): TGTGCCAGCAGCTTGGGCCAGGACAGCTACAATGAGCAGTTCTTC. Its protein product is CASSLGQDSYNEQFF. The full variable domain, in which reference TRBV7-6 and TRBJ2-1 provide the parts outside the CDR3, is GAGVSQSPRYKVTKRGQDVALRCDPISGHVSLYWYRQALGQGPEFLTYFNYEAQQDKSGLPNDRFSAERPEGSISTLTIQRTEQRDSAMYRCASSLGQDSYNEQFFGPGTRLTVL.

This clonotype has more than one count but fewer than ten. The chain employs TRBV7-9 and TRBJ2-1, with D unclear. Germline V gene data show CDR1 as SEHNR and CDR2 as FQNEAQ (reference sequence). The V gene lost 2 bases and the J gene lost 15 bases, with 14 bases spanning the gap. The CDR3 is 12 residues long. The CDR3 here is CASSLTDLVPFF. The CDR3, as DNA: TGTGCCAGCAGCTTAACGGATCTCGTCCCGTTCTTC.

This chain connects TRBV5-1 to TRBJ1-1; no reliable D call. The CDR3 length is 17 residues. Germline V gene data show CDR1 as SGHRS and CDR2 as YFSETQ. With 3 bases removed from V and 4 bases from J, the gap between germline ends came to 22 bases. The CDR3 DNA is TGCGCCAGCAGCTCCTTCAACCCCCTTTTGGCCGGCACTGAAGCTTTCTTT. Its protein is CASSSFNPLLAGTEAFF.

The chain recombines TRBV4-3 with TRBJ1-6; no clear D gene. V lost 0 bases, J lost 0 bases, and 12 bases lay in between. Germline V gene lookup returns CDR1 LGHNA and CDR2 YSLEER. CDR3 length: 18 residues. The chain's CDR3 is CASSQDGPQSSYNSPLHF. The CDR3 nucleotides read TGCGCCAGCAGCCAAGATGGACCGCAAAGCTCCTATAATTCACCCCTCCACTTT.

This clonotype is medium-sized (0.01 to 0.1%). The rearrangement links TRBV28 to TRBJ1-5, with 8 bases that match TRBD1. The CDR3 runs 18 residues. Germline loops: CDR1 MDHEN, CDR2 SYDVKM. V lost 6 bases, J lost 5 bases, and 18 bases stayed unmatched. The CDR3 nucleotides are TGTGCCAGCAGGCCCTACAGGGGGGAATTCATGACCGATCAGCCCCAGCATTTT. Its protein is CASRPYRGEFMTDQPQHF.

This clonotype was seen at least ten times. This chain connects TRBV10-3 to TRBJ1-1; D ambiguous. CDR1 and CDR2 (germline): ENHRY, SYGVKD. The CDR3 spans 15 residues. V was shortened by 2 bases and J by 0 bases, with 10 bases between the two germline ends. This chain's CDR3 is CAISEQIGVNTEAFF. The CDR3 nucleotides read TGTGCCATCAGTGAGCAAATCGGAGTGAACACTGAAGCTTTCTTT.

This clonotype was observed a few times. The CDR3 is CASSILTGPLLNTEAFF. In nucleotides, the CDR3 is TGTGCCAGTAGTATTCTAACAGGACCCTTACTGAACACTGAAGCTTTCTTT. The chain employs TRBV19 and TRBJ1-1; D might be TRBD1 (5 bases). Per germline, CDR1 LNHDA and CDR2 SQIVND (reference sequence). The CDR3 is 17 amino acids. The germline V and J ends were trimmed by 3 bases and 0 bases, with 17 bases remaining between them.

This rearrangement joins TRBV6-5 to TRBJ2-1; 11 nucleotides agree with TRBD2. Germline-derived CDR1 and CDR2 are MNHEY and SVGAGI. With V trimmed by 1 base and J by 3 bases, 2 bases remained unmatched. CDR3 length equals 16 residues. The CDR3 nucleotides are TGTGCCAGCAGTTACTTTAGCGGGGGGGGCTACAATGAGCAGTTCTTC. This encodes CASSYFSGGGYNEQFF.

This clonotype has more than one count but fewer than ten. The chain recombines TRBV11-2 with TRBJ2-3; D may correspond to TRBD1 or TRBD2 (5 bases each). The CDR3 spans 17 residues. The V and J ends lost 6 bases and 2 bases respectively, with 21 bases between them. Germline CDR1 and CDR2: SGHAT and FQNNGV. The CDR3 nucleotides read TGTGCCAGCAGTTTAAGGGCCCCAGGGACCTACACAGATACGCAGTATTTT. Translating it yields CASSLRAPGTYTDTQYF. The variable domain in full, completed from reference TRBV11-2 and TRBJ2-3, reads EAGVAQSPRYKIIEKRQSVAFWCNPISGHATLYWYQQILGQGPKLLIQFQNNGVVDDSQLPKDRFSAERLKGVDSTLKIQPAKLEDSAVYLCASSLRAPGTYTDTQYFGPGTRLTVL.

V gene TRBV10-3 combines with J gene TRBJ2-7; possibly TRBD2 for D (6 bases). The CDR3 spans 12 residues. V was trimmed by 6 bases and J by 4 bases, leaving 10 bases between them. Germline CDR1 is ENHRY and CDR2 is SYGVKD. CDR3 sequence (DNA): TGTGCCATCAGGGGAGGTCGGTACGAGCAGTACTTC. Residues: CAIRGGRYEQYF.

This chain connects TRBV7-9 to TRBJ2-3, with D uncertain. From germline, CDR1 is SEHNR and CDR2 FQNEAQ (reference sequence). The CDR3 runs to 15 residues. V lost 1 base to trimming and J lost 0 bases, with 8 bases between them. The chain's CDR3 is CASSLDSTSTDTQYF. The CDR3 DNA reads TGTGCCAGCAGCTTAGACAGTACTAGCACAGATACGCAGTATTTT. Together with reference TRBV7-9 and TRBJ2-3, the CDR3 gives the full variable domain: DTGVSQNPRHKITKRGQNVTFRCDPISEHNRLYWYRQTLGQGPEFLTYFQNEAQLEKSRLLSDRFSAERPKGSFSTLEIQRTEQGDSAMYLCASSLDSTSTDTQYFGPGTRLTVL.

The rearrangement joins TRBV27 to TRBJ1-1; D is uncertain. Germline lookup yields CDR1 MNHEY and CDR2 SMNVEV (reference sequence). The CDR3 contains 15 residues. Trimming took 0 bases from V and 3 from J, leaving 11 bases between them. This chain's CDR3 is CASSLSPGRDTEAFF. The DNA for the CDR3 is TGTGCCAGCAGTTTATCTCCGGGAAGGGACACTGAAGCTTTCTTT.

This chain joins TRBV12-3 or TRBV12-4 and TRBJ2-2; 8 positions match TRBD1. The CDR3 is 16 residues long. J was trimmed by 6 bases and V by 3 bases; bases with no gene match: 9. Written as DNA, the CDR3 is TGTGCCAGCAGTTTTCCGGACAGGGCCCGACCCGGGGAGCTGTTTTTT. Encoded protein: CASSFPDRARPGELFF.

The sample holds a few counts of this clonotype. The V and J genes are TRBV28 and TRBJ2-5; 9 bases align to TRBD2. The trim removed 7 bases at V and 2 bases at J, leaving 8 bases unmatched. The CDR3 spans 15 residues. Germline V gene data show CDR1 as MDHEN and CDR2 as SYDVKM. The CDR3 bases are TGTGCCAGCATCCCCCATAGCGGGGGTCAAGAGACCCAGTACTTC. Translated: CASIPHSGGQETQYF. Looking up the rest from reference TRBV28 and TRBJ2-5 gives the full variable domain: DVKVTQSSRYLVKRTGEKVFLECVQDMDHENMFWYRQDPGLGLRLIYFSYDVKMKEKGDIPEGYSVSREKKERFSLILESASTNQTSMYLCASIPHSGGQETQYFGPGTRLLVL.